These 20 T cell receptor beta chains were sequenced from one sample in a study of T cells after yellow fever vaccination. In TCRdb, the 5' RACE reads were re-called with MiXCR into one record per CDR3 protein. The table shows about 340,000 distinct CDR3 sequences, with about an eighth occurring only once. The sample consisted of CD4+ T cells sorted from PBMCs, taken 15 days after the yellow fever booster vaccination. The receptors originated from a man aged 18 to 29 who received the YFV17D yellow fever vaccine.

The CDR3 DNA is TGTGCCAGCAGCGACCTACAGGGAGGGCCTGAAAAACTGTTTTTT. Encoded protein: CASSDLQGGPEKLFF. The rearrangement joins TRBV9 to TRBJ1-4; possibly TRBD1 for D (6 bases). The CDR3 sequence is 15 residues long. CDR1 and CDR2 (germline): SGDLS, YYNGEE. V was pared by 3 bases and J by 7 bases, with 16 bases between.

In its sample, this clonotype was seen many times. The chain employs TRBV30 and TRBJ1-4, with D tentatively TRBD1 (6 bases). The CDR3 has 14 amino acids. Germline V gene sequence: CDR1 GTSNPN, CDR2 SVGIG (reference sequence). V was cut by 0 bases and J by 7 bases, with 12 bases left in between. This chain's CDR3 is CAWSVQGSGEKLFF. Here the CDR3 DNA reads TGTGCCTGGAGTGTCCAGGGGTCGGGTGAAAAACTGTTTTTT.

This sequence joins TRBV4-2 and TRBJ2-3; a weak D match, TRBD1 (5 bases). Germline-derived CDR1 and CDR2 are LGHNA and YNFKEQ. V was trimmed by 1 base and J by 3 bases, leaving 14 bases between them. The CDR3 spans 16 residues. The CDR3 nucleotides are TGTGCCAGCAGCCAAGGTCGAGACAGTAGGACAGATACGCAGTATTTT. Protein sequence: CASSQGRDSRTDTQYF.

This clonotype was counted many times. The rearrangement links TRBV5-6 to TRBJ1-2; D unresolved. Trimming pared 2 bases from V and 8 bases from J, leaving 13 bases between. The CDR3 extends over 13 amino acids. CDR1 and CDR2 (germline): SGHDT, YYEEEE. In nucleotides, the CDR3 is TGTGCCAGCAGCTTTGCCCCTAAGGGCGGCTACACCTTC. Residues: CASSFAPKGGYTF.

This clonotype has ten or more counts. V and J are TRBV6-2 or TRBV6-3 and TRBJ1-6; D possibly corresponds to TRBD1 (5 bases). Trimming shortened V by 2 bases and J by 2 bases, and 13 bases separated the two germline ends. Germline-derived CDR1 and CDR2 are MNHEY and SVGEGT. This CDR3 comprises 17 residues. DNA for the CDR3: TGTGCCAGCAGTTACCCGATTGGGGGGACCTATAATTCACCCCTCCACTTT. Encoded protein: CASSYPIGGTYNSPLHF.

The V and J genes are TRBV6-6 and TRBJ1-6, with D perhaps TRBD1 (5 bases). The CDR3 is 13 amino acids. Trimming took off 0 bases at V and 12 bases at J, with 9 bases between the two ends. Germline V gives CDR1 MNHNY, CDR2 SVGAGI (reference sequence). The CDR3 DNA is TGTGCCAGCAGTTACTCGGCTGGGGGACCCCTCCACTTT. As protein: CASSYSAGGPLHF.

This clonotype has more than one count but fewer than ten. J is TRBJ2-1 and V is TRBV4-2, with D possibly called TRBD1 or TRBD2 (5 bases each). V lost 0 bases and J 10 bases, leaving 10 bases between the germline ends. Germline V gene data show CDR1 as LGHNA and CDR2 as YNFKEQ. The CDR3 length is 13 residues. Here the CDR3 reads CASSQDEGNEQFF. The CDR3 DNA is TGTGCCAGCAGCCAAGACGAGGGGAACGAGCAGTTCTTC.

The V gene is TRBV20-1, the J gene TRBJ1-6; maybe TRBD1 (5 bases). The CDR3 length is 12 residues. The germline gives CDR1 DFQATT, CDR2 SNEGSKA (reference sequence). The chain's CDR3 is CSPHWGDSPLHF. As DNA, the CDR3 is TGCAGCCCCCATTGGGGGGATTCACCCCTCCACTTT.

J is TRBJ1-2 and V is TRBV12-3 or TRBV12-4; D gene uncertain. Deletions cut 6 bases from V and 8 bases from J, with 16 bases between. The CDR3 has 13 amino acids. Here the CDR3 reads CASSPGSPKGYTF. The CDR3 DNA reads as TGTGCCAGCAGCCCCGGGAGCCCGAAGGGCTACACCTTC.

Here the CDR3 reads CASFGQGAGNYGYTF. The CDR3, as DNA: TGTGCCAGCTTCGGACAGGGGGCTGGTAACTATGGCTACACCTTC. The rearrangement uses TRBV18 and TRBJ1-2; 11 nucleotides agree with TRBD1. The CDR3 is 15 amino acids. J lost 1 base, V lost 7 bases, and 5 bases had no gene match. Germline V lookup: CDR1 KGHSH, CDR2 LQKENI.

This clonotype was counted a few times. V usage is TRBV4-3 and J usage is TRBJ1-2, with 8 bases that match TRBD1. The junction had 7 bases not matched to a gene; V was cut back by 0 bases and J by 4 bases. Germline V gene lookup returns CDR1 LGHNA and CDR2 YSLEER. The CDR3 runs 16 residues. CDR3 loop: CASSQDFRQGAYGYTF. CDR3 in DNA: TGCGCCAGCAGCCAAGATTTCCGTCAGGGGGCCTATGGCTACACCTTC.

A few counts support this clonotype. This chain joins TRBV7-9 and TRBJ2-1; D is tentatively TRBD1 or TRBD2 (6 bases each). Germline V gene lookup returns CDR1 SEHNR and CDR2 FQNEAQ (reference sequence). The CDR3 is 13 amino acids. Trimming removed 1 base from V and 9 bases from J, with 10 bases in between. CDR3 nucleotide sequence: TGTGCCAGCAGCTTAGACGGGGGCGGTGAGCAGTTCTTC. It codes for CASSLDGGGEQFF.

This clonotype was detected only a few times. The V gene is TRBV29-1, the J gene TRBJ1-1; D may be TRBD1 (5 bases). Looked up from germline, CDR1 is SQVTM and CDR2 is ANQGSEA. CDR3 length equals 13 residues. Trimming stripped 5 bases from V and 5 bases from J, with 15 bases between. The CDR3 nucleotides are TGCAGCGTTCTGGAGGGGTCGGGGACTGAAGCTTTCTTT. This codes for CSVLEGSGTEAFF.

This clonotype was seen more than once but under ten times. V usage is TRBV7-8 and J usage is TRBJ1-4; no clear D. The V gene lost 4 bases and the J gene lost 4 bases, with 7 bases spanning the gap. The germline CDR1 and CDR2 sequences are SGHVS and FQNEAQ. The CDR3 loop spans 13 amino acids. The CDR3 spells CASSSGVNEKLFF. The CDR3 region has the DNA TGTGCCAGCAGCTCCGGGGTTAATGAAAAACTGTTTTTT.

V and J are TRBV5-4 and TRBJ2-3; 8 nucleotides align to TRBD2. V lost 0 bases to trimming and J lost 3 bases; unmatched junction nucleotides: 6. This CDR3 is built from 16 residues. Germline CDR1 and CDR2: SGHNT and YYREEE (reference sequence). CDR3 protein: CASSLAGRGGTDTQYF. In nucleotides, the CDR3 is TGTGCCAGCAGCTTGGCCGGTCGGGGGGGTACAGATACGCAGTATTTT.

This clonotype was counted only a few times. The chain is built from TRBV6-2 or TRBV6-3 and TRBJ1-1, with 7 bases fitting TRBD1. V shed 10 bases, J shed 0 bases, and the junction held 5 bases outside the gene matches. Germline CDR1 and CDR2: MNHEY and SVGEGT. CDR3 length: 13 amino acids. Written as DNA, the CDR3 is TGTGCCACCGCACAGGGGTTGAACACTGAAGCTTTCTTT. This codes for CATAQGLNTEAFF.

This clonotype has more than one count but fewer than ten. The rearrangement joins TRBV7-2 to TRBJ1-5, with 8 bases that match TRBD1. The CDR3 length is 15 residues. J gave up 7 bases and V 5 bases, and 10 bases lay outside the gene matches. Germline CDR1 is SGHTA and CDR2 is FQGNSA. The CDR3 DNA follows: TGTGCCAGCAGCACTCAGGGGGCAACGGGGCAGCCCCAGCATTTT. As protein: CASSTQGATGQPQHF.

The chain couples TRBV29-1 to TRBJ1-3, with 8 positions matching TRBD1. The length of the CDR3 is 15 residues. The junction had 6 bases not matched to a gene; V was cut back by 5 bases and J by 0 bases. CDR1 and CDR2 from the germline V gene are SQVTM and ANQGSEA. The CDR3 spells CSVTGGSSSGNTIYF. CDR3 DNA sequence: TGCAGCGTTACAGGGGGGTCCTCCTCTGGAAACACCATATATTTT.

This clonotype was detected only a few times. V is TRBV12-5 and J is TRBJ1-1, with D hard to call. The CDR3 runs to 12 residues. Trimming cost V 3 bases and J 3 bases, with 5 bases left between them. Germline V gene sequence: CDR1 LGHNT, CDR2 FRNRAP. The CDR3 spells CASGFPDTEAFF. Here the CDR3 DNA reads TGTGCTAGTGGTTTCCCGGACACTGAAGCTTTCTTT.

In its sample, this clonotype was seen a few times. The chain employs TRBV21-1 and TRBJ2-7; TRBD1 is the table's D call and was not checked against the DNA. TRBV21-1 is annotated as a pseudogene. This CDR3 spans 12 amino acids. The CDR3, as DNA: TGTGCCAGCAGCAAAGAGGGGTACGAGCAGTACGTC. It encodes CASSKEGYEQYV.